This T cell receptor (beta chain) was recovered during a study of OX40 agonist ivuxolimab in advanced cancers. Study background: Ivuxolimab, an agonist antibody against OX40 (CD134), was given to patients. Three partial responders included one hepatocellular carcinoma patient and two cutaneous melanoma patients.

Blood draws occurred at baseline, cycle 4 day 1, and cycle 7 day 1. Clones were read by immunoSEQ multiplex PCR, and TCRdb kept only the in-frame ones, dropping some. This sample has about 100,000 clones, with roughly 94% found just once. Here the sequenced sample was CD4+ or CD8+ T cells sorted from blood, taken in a trial of the OX40 agonist ivuxolimab. The TCR originated in an adult with an advanced solid tumor such as melanoma, head and neck, liver or kidney cancer.

The DNA for the CDR3 is TGTGCCAGCAGCTTGGGGACAGGGGAGAGAGAGACCCAGTACTTC. It translates to CASSLGTGERETQYF. The chain recombines TRBV7-2 with TRBJ2-5; 10 nucleotides match TRBD1. Germline V CDR1 and CDR2: SGHTA, FQGNSA. Losses at the gene ends were 3 bases for V and 4 bases for J; bases not matched to a gene: 5. The CDR3 is 15 amino acids.